This T cell receptor (beta chain) was recovered during a study of post-analysis software for immune sequencing data. Study information: In terms of disease course, relapsing-remitting, secondary progressive and progressive-relapsing multiple sclerosis were included. Whole-study results and caveats: The study found TRBV5-6, TRBV5-1 and TRBV20-1 among five or six TRBV segments more frequent in patients than controls.

As for this clonotype: Its antigen is currently unknown. The junction does not match germline at one end; this may be a read error.

TCR beta libraries were prepared from cDNA with unique molecular identifiers. From the PCR reads, TCRdb called clonotypes with MiXCR, one entry per CDR3 protein. The sample includes approximately 180,000 distinct CDR3 sequences, 30% seen only once; the top ten take approximately 1.4%. This CDR3 spans 15 amino acids. Germline V lookup: CDR1 SGHRS, CDR2 YFSETQ. V usage is TRBV5-1 and J usage is TRBJ2-3; 11 bases are shared with TRBD2. This sequence was found in a girl aged 5-17 years with multiple sclerosis. Material for sequencing was blood. CDR3 region: CANSATSGRADTQYF. The CDR3 bases are TGCGCCAACAGCGCCACTAGCGGGAGAGCAGATACGCAGTATTTT.